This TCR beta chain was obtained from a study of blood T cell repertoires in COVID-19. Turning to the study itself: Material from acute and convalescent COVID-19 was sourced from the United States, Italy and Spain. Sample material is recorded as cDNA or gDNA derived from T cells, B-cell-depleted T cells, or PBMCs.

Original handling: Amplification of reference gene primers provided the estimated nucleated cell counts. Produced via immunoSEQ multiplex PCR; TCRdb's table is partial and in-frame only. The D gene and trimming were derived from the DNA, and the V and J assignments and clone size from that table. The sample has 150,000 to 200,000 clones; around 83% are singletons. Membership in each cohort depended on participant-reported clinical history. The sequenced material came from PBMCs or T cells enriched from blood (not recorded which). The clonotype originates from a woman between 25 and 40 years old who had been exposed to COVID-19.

CDR3 loop: CASSLVGARNTEAFF. In nucleotides, the CDR3 is TGTGCCAGCAGCTTGGTGGGGGCGAGGAACACTGAAGCTTTCTTT. The chain employs TRBV5-4 and TRBJ1-1; D may be TRBD1 (6 bases). Germline loops: CDR1 SGHNT, CDR2 YYREEE (reference sequence). The CDR3 is 15 amino acids. The ends were cut back, 0 bases at V and 1 base at J, with 10 bases in the middle.